This TCR beta chain is drawn from a study of T cell responses to AZD1222 COVID-19 vaccine. Clones were sequenced by immunoSEQ multiplex PCR, and TCRdb holds only the in-frame ones, with some missing. The sample carries fewer than 150,000 clones, 75% to 95% recorded once. V was trimmed by 3 bases and J by 3 bases, leaving 11 bases between them. CDR1 is SNHLY and CDR2 is FYNNEI in the germline V gene. The CDR3 has 14 amino acids. Points from the study as a whole: At baseline, just five or six AZD1222 recipients tested seropositive. Vaccine-associated CD4 TCRs ranged over spike, dominating at 160-218 and 743-854. Among the donors, most were white British and more were female, and clonal diversity was possibly underestimated. Reportedly, nearly half of unique spike TCRs recognized epitopes outside B.1.351/B.1.1.7 mutations.

Note on this clone: Its antigen is not known.

The J gene is TRBJ1-1, the V gene TRBV2; D is uncertain. The sample in question was peripheral blood, obtained on day 0 of AZD1222 vaccination. This clonotype originated in an adult in good health. The CDR3 here is CASSEGGGHTEAFF. The CDR3 bases are TGTGCCAGCAGTGAGGGAGGTGGGCACACTGAAGCTTTCTTT.